This passage covers 2 T cell receptor beta chains from one sample sequenced in a study of blood T cells in healthy people across ages (dated by TCRdb to about 2015). Libraries were built with 5' RACE. The second PCR ran for roughly 7 to 11 cycles and used a J-beta primer mix along with a sample-barcoded 5' primer. TCRdb handled the public reads itself, with Q25 trimming in fastp and clone calling in MiXCR, and kept productive beta chains. Entries that share a CDR3 protein sequence are merged under the most common genes and DNA. Recorded for this sample are approximately 2,000,000 distinct CDR3 sequences; roughly 43% of them occurred a single time. Together, the top ten hold roughly 24% of the sample. The sequenced sample consisted of blood. All receptors come from a human donor in good health.

The chain uses TRBV6-5 and TRBJ2-1; the D gene is possibly TRBD2 (6 bases). Germline CDR1 is MNHEY and CDR2 is SVGAGI. V was pared by 2 bases and J by 6 bases, with 8 bases between. The CDR3 covers 13 residues. CDR3: CASSYDSGNEQFF. CDR3 in DNA: TGTGCCAGCAGTTACGATAGCGGCAATGAGCAGTTCTTC.

This clonotype occurred a few times. The V call is TRBV7-2, the J call TRBJ2-1; TRBD2 matches at 12 bases. V was pared by 4 bases and J by 0 bases, with 4 bases of the junction left unmatched. Germline V gene data show CDR1 as SGHTA and CDR2 as FQGNSA. This CDR3 has 17 residues. This CDR3 reads CASSSTSGGNSYNEQFF. In DNA form, the CDR3 reads TGTGCCAGCAGCTCTACTAGCGGGGGGAACTCCTACAATGAGCAGTTCTTC.